One sample yielded the 29 T cell receptor beta chains listed below, sequenced in a study of vaccination and CD4 T cells after COVID-19. No antigen is known for these receptors. Treatment of the sample: approximately 11-day PBMC culture with coronavirus spike peptide pools or control peptides (ViraFEST assay). Sequencing of DNA taken from cultured CD4+ T cells relied on the Oncomine TCR Beta short-read assay. Using its own MiXCR run on the PCR reads, TCRdb lists one record per CDR3 protein. Of fewer than 20,000 distinct CDR3 sequences in the sample, more than 45% were seen once. Sample: CD4+ T cells from blood, cultured in vitro. These receptors were taken from a human donor who had recovered from COVID-19.

As DNA, the CDR3 is TGTGCCATCAGTTCCTTAAAAGGGACAGCTGGCGAGGGCTACACCTTC. Translation: CAISSLKGTAGEGYTF. The rearrangement uses TRBV10-3 and TRBJ1-2; TRBD1 matches 7 bases. The CDR3 covers 16 residues. Trimming took 5 bases from V and 8 from J; bases not matched to a gene: 17. Germline V lookup: CDR1 ENHRY, CDR2 SYGVKD.

The rearrangement joins TRBV20-1 to TRBJ1-2, with a weak D call TRBD1 (5 bases). V was cut by 6 bases and J by 6 bases, with 17 bases left in between. Germline CDR1 reads DFQATT; CDR2 reads SNEGSKA (reference sequence). The CDR3 consists of 13 residues. CDR3 DNA: TGCAGTGCCGCCGGGCAGGGAACCCATGGCTACACCTTC. It codes for CSAAGQGTHGYTF.

About this clonotype itself: At one end the junction does not follow the germline gene, possibly because of a read error. The V call is TRBV6-5, the J call TRBJ1-2; TRBD1 aligns across 9 bases. This CDR3 spans 14 amino acids. The germline V gene has CDR1 MNHEY and CDR2 SVGAGI. CDR3 sequence reads: CASSYSLGTGQEKF. The CDR3 DNA is TGTGCCAGCAGTTACTCGTTGGGGACAGGGCAGGAAAAGTTC.

This clonotype occurred once. This rearrangement joins TRBV6-2 or TRBV6-3 to TRBJ1-1; D uncertain. Between the trimmed V and J ends, which lost 0 bases and 1 base, there was a span of 18 bases. Germline V gives CDR1 MNHEY, CDR2 SVGEGT. The CDR3 is 18 amino acids. The CDR3 sequence: CASSYSPRLRVWNTEAFF. Written as DNA, the CDR3 is TGTGCCAGCAGTTACTCACCTCGGTTGCGGGTATGGAACACTGAAGCTTTCTTT.

This rearrangement joins TRBV20-1 to TRBJ2-1; D call uncertain. Germline V gene lookup returns CDR1 DFQATT and CDR2 SNEGSKA (reference sequence). V was clipped by 0 bases and J by 6 bases, with 9 bases between them. CDR3 size: 13 residues. CDR3 amino acids: CSARDWISNEQFF. The DNA of the CDR3 is TGCAGTGCTAGAGATTGGATTTCCAATGAGCAGTTCTTC.

This rearrangement joins TRBV7-9 to TRBJ1-5; TRBD1 might be the D (6 bases). Trimming cost V 8 bases and J 11 bases, with 22 bases left between them. This CDR3 has 14 amino acids. Germline V gene lookup returns CDR1 SEHNR and CDR2 FQNEAQ (reference sequence). The CDR3 nucleotides read TGTGCCAGCGGCGACGACAGTCGTGGACAGTCCCAGCATTTT. This encodes CASGDDSRGQSQHF.

This sequence joins TRBV20-1 and TRBJ2-7; 9 positions match TRBD2. The J segment lost 4 bases and the V segment lost 2 bases, leaving 6 bases of the junction unmatched. The CDR3 totals 14 residues. Germline CDR1 reads DFQATT; CDR2 reads SNEGSKA (reference sequence). In nucleotides, the CDR3 is TGCAGTGCTAGAAGTCTAGCGGGATTTTACGAGCAGTACTTC. This translates into CSARSLAGFYEQYF.

There are a few counts of this clonotype. The rearrangement uses TRBV24-1 and TRBJ2-6; a weak D match, TRBD1 (6 bases). Trimming removed 4 bases at V and 4 bases at J, with 13 bases between. Germline lookup yields CDR1 KGHDR and CDR2 SFDVKD. The length of the CDR3 is 16 residues. CDR3: CATSDPRGNGANVLTF. CDR3 DNA sequence: TGTGCCACCAGTGACCCGAGGGGGAACGGGGCCAACGTCCTGACTTTC.

The chain is built from TRBV6-5 and TRBJ2-7; tentatively, D is TRBD1 (6 bases). The V gene lost 0 bases and the J gene lost 4 bases, with 13 bases spanning the gap. This CDR3 has 15 amino acids. Germline loops: CDR1 MNHEY, CDR2 SVGAGI. Here the CDR3 reads CASSYSQGIRYEQYF. The CDR3 coding sequence is TGTGCCAGCAGTTACTCCCAGGGGATTAGGTACGAGCAGTACTTC.

This sequence joins TRBV20-1 and TRBJ2-3; D possibly matches TRBD1 or TRBD2 (7 bases each). CDR3 size: 11 residues. Germline values: CDR1 DFQATT, CDR2 SNEGSKA (reference sequence). Trimming cost V 8 bases and J 3 bases, with 9 bases left between them. CDR3 protein: CSQGGTDTQYF. The CDR3 DNA sequence: TGCAGTCAGGGGGGGACAGATACGCAGTATTTT.

This clonotype occurred a few times. CDR3 residues: CSALTSGDWGGQPQHF. CDR3 in DNA: TGCAGTGCTCTAACCTCAGGGGACTGGGGCGGTCAGCCCCAGCATTTT. The chain recombines TRBV20-1 with TRBJ1-5; D is possibly TRBD1 (6 bases). V lost 5 bases and J lost 6, with 23 bases in between. CDR1 and CDR2 from the germline V gene are DFQATT and SNEGSKA (reference sequence). The CDR3 runs 16 residues.

The J gene is TRBJ1-4, the V gene TRBV6-1; TRBD1 might be the D (5 bases). The CDR3 has 15 residues. Trimming cost V 7 bases and J 6 bases, with 18 bases left between them. Germline-derived CDR1 and CDR2 are MNHNS and SASEGT. The CDR3 DNA reads as TGTGCCAGCATTCCGGGACGGGACGGGTATGAAAAACTGTTTTTT. Translation: CASIPGRDGYEKLFF.

This clonotype was picked up a small number of times. The chain has TRBV7-9 and TRBJ2-1, with TRBD2 matching over 7 bases. V was clipped by 3 bases and J by 1 base; unmatched bases: 9. Per germline, CDR1 SEHNR and CDR2 FQNEAQ (reference sequence). This CDR3 contains 17 residues. In nucleotides, the CDR3 is TGTGCCAGCAGCTTTTTGGGCGGGAGAGGGTCCTACAATGAGCAGTTCTTC. This encodes CASSFLGGRGSYNEQFF.

The chain links TRBV6-1 to TRBJ2-5; a possible D gene is TRBD2 (7 bases). Germline V lookup: CDR1 MNHNS, CDR2 SASEGT. The CDR3 covers 16 residues. V shed 3 bases and J shed 2 bases, with 16 bases lying between them. CDR3 sequence reads: CASSDRVGGRQETQYF. In nucleotides, the CDR3 is TGTGCCAGCAGTGATAGGGTGGGGGGGCGGCAAGAGACCCAGTACTTC.

This clonotype was detected a few times. The J gene is TRBJ2-1, the V gene TRBV20-1; 12 positions match TRBD2. V was clipped by 6 bases and J by 0 bases; unmatched bases: 6. CDR1 and CDR2 (germline): DFQATT, SNEGSKA (reference sequence). This CDR3 is 16 amino acids long. The CDR3 protein is CSAILAGGISYNEQFF. CDR3 bases: TGCAGTGCCATTCTAGCGGGGGGGATCTCCTACAATGAGCAGTTCTTC.

This clonotype was counted between two and nine times. J is TRBJ2-7 and V is TRBV6-1, with 8 bases aligning to TRBD1. The CDR3 is 14 residues long. The germline V gene encodes CDR1 MNHNS and CDR2 SASEGT. The V segment lost 7 bases and the J segment 4 bases; nucleotides outside the gene matches: 9. The CDR3 coding sequence is TGTGCCAGCACTCCTCGACAGGGGATATACGAGCAGTACTTC. Protein product: CASTPRQGIYEQYF.

The rearrangement uses TRBV23-1 and TRBJ2-1, with 11 positions matching TRBD2. TRBV23-1 is known as an ORF, though its function is uncertain. The ends lost 6 bases at V and 3 bases at J; junction bases unmatched: 4. This CDR3 is 15 amino acids long. The CDR3 protein is CASSEGLADYNEQFF. The CDR3, as DNA: TGCGCCAGCAGCGAGGGACTAGCGGACTACAATGAGCAGTTCTTC.

CDR3 sequence reads: CASSPPADGYEQYF. CDR3 sequence (DNA): TGTGCCAGCAGCCCTCCAGCGGACGGTTACGAGCAGTACTTC. The chain couples TRBV28 to TRBJ2-7, with TRBD2 as a possible D gene (5 bases). Germline V gene lookup returns CDR1 MDHEN and CDR2 SYDVKM. Deletions cut 6 bases from V and 4 bases from J, with 16 bases between. The CDR3 is 14 amino acids.

The chain carries TRBV20-1 and TRBJ2-3; TRBD2 matches 11 bases. Trimming at V came to 4 bases and at J to 5 bases, leaving 8 bases not matched to a gene. Germline values: CDR1 DFQATT, CDR2 SNEGSKA (reference sequence). This CDR3 has 15 amino acids. CDR3 sequence (DNA): TGCAGTGCTAAGCAGACTAGCGGGGCACTAGATACGCAGTATTTT. As protein: CSAKQTSGALDTQYF.

The rearrangement joins TRBV6-2 or TRBV6-3 to TRBJ1-5; no firm D call. The V end lost 7 bases, the J end lost 6 bases, and 19 bases lay between the germline ends. CDR1 and CDR2 (germline): MNHEY, SVGEGT. The CDR3 is 15 amino acids. Written as DNA, the CDR3 is TGTGCCAGCAACCGTCAGGATCCCGAAGGTCAGCCCCAGCATTTT. This translates into CASNRQDPEGQPQHF.

The genes are TRBV20-1 and TRBJ2-5, with TRBD1 matching 7 bases. CDR3 length equals 12 residues. From germline, CDR1 is DFQATT and CDR2 SNEGSKA (reference sequence). CDR3 protein: CSAQGYQETQYF. DNA of the CDR3: TGCAGCGCACAGGGGTACCAAGAGACCCAGTACTTC.

This chain links TRBV24-1 with TRBJ2-1; D assignment may be TRBD1 or TRBD2 (5 bases each). Looked up from germline, CDR1 is KGHDR and CDR2 is SFDVKD. V gave up 3 bases and J gave up 11 bases, with 10 bases separating them. The CDR3 spans 12 residues. The CDR3 bases are TGTGCCACCAGTGATCCCGGGACGAAGCAGTTCTTC. This encodes CATSDPGTKQFF.

The chain joins TRBV2 to TRBJ1-6; perhaps TRBD1 as D (6 bases). This CDR3 has 14 amino acids. V was shortened by 7 bases and J by 7 bases, with 14 bases between the two germline ends. Germline V gene sequence: CDR1 SNHLY, CDR2 FYNNEI. CDR3 sequence: CASTRQAGNSPLHF. CDR3 DNA sequence: TGTGCCAGCACCAGACAGGCCGGGAATTCACCCCTCCACTTT.

The rearrangement joins TRBV7-2 to TRBJ2-6; no reliable D call. V was cut by 5 bases and J by 0 bases, with 11 bases left in between. The CDR3 runs to 16 residues. Germline CDR1 is SGHTA and CDR2 is FQGNSA. The CDR3 DNA reads TGTGCCAGCAGCAATGTGCGGAGCTCTGGGGCCAACGTCCTGACTTTC. Protein product: CASSNVRSSGANVLTF.

The rearrangement joins TRBV2 to TRBJ2-5; TRBD2 is a possible D gene (7 bases). This CDR3 comprises 14 residues. V lost 7 bases, J lost 4 bases, and 16 bases lay in between. CDR1 and CDR2 from the germline V gene are SNHLY and FYNNEI. The CDR3 bases are TGTGCCAGCACGGATCGGGGGGCCGGAGAGACCCAGTACTTC. Its translation is CASTDRGAGETQYF. Variable domain in full (rest from reference TRBV2 and TRBJ2-5): EPEVTQTPSHQVTQMGQEVILRCVPISNHLYFYWYRQILGQKVEFLVSFYNNEISEKSEIFDDQFSVERPDGSNFTLKIRSTKLEDSAMYFCASTDRGAGETQYFGPGTRLLVL.

This clonotype was counted between two and nine times. The CDR3 protein is CASSAGPYNSPLHF. The CDR3, as DNA: TGTGCCAGCAGTGCGGGGCCTTATAATTCACCCCTCCACTTT. The V and J genes are TRBV6-1 and TRBJ1-6, with D possibly TRBD1 on 5 matching bases. Germline V gene lookup returns CDR1 MNHNS and CDR2 SASEGT. V shed 4 bases and J shed 4 bases, with 8 bases lying between them. The CDR3 loop spans 14 amino acids.

V and J are TRBV6-5 and TRBJ1-1, with D uncertain. The germline V and J ends were trimmed by 2 bases and 7 bases, with 11 bases remaining between them. The CDR3 is 13 residues long. Germline values: CDR1 MNHEY, CDR2 SVGAGI. CDR3 amino acids: CASSYPDGFEAFF. The CDR3 region has the DNA TGTGCCAGCAGTTACCCGGACGGCTTTGAAGCTTTCTTT.

This clonotype was seen only a few times. The chain has TRBV20-1 and TRBJ2-7, with TRBD2 matching over 7 bases. With V trimmed by 1 base and J by 3 bases, 12 bases remained unmatched. The CDR3 has 16 residues. The V gene's germline CDR1 is DFQATT and CDR2 SNEGSKA (reference sequence). CDR3 coding DNA: TGCAGTGCTAGAGCCCTCCGGAGCGGGGACCTCTACGAGCAGTACTTC. Protein: CSARALRSGDLYEQYF.

In its sample, this clonotype was seen a few times. This chain uses TRBV19 with TRBJ2-2, with 9 bases that match TRBD2. Per germline, CDR1 LNHDA and CDR2 SQIVND (reference sequence). J gave up 2 bases and V 8 bases, and 3 bases lay outside the gene matches. The CDR3 has 14 amino acids. Here the CDR3 reads CASQREVNTGELFF. Written as DNA, the CDR3 is TGTGCCAGTCAGCGGGAGGTAAACACCGGGGAGCTGTTTTTT.